Presented here are 25 T cell receptor beta chains from one specimen sequenced in a study of blood T cell repertoires in COVID-19. The protocol was immunoSEQ multiplex PCR, while the TCRdb copy is restricted to in-frame clones and leaves out a portion. The sample consists of a few hundred thousand clones, 80% to 90% of them appearing once. The material sequenced was peripheral blood. The receptor source for this set is a woman aged 45-65 years with acute or convalescent COVID-19.

The V gene is TRBV5-1, the J gene TRBJ1-2; D ambiguous. The CDR3 runs to 16 residues. Deletions cut 2 bases from V and 2 bases from J, with 16 bases between. Per the germline V gene, CDR1 is SGHRS and CDR2 is YFSETQ. CDR3 coding DNA: TGCGCCAGCAGCTTTGTCCCAAGAGAAATCAACTATGGCTACACCTTC. Translated: CASSFVPREINYGYTF.

The J gene is TRBJ2-7, the V gene TRBV7-9; D ambiguous. CDR1 is SEHNR, CDR2 FQNEAQ, per germline (reference sequence). The germline V and J ends were trimmed by 5 bases and 3 bases, with 14 bases remaining between them. The CDR3 runs 14 residues. In nucleotides, the CDR3 is TGTGCCAGCAGCCGAGCCGGAGAAGTCTACGAGCAGTACTTC. Translation gives CASSRAGEVYEQYF.

The chain recombines TRBV7-4 with TRBJ1-5, with TRBD1 as a possible D gene (6 bases). This CDR3 has 16 residues. The V gene lost 4 bases and the J gene lost 5 bases, with 18 bases spanning the gap. In germline, CDR1 is SGHVT, CDR2 SQSDAQ. The CDR3 loop reads CASSWGASGGDQPQHF. The CDR3 coding sequence is TGTGCCAGCAGCTGGGGGGCTTCGGGAGGGGATCAGCCCCAGCATTTT.

This clone was seen once. CDR3 loop: CASSSPGQGESTDTQYF. The CDR3 coding sequence is TGTGCCAGCAGTTCCCCCGGACAGGGGGAGAGCACAGATACGCAGTATTTT. The V gene is TRBV28, the J gene TRBJ2-3; the match to TRBD1 covers 10 bases. V lost 4 bases, J lost 0 bases, and 7 bases stayed unmatched. Per the germline V gene, CDR1 is MDHEN and CDR2 is SYDVKM. This CDR3 contains 17 residues.

The chain uses TRBV11-2 and TRBJ2-1; a weak D match, TRBD2 (6 bases). This CDR3 is 14 amino acids long. Looked up from germline, CDR1 is SGHAT and CDR2 is FQNNGV. Deletions cut 8 bases from V and 3 bases from J, with 14 bases between. In DNA form, the CDR3 reads TGTGCCAGCCGGACTACCAGGGTCTACAATGAGCAGTTCTTC. It encodes CASRTTRVYNEQFF.

V and J are TRBV21-1 and TRBJ2-7; the D call TRBD2 from the table was never checked on the DNA. TRBV21-1 is given as a pseudogene. This CDR3 has 16 amino acids. The CDR3 region is CASSSTAGVSSYEQYF. Written as DNA, the CDR3 is TGTGCCAGCAGCTCCACGGCCGGGGTTAGCTCCTACGAGCAGTACTTC.

The V gene is TRBV24-1, the J gene TRBJ2-5; TRBD1 aligns across 9 bases. Germline loops: CDR1 KGHDR, CDR2 SFDVKD. V lost 3 bases to trimming and J lost 4 bases; unmatched junction nucleotides: 8. The CDR3 spans 16 residues. The CDR3, as DNA: TGTGCCACCAGTGATACCCGACAGGGGGTTCCAGAGACCCAGTACTTC. Amino acid sequence: CATSDTRQGVPETQYF.

The V gene is TRBV5-5, the J gene TRBJ2-3; weak D call: TRBD2 (6 bases). Germline values: CDR1 SGHKS, CDR2 YYEKEE (reference sequence). The V and J ends lost 5 bases and 4 bases respectively, with 17 bases between them. CDR3 length: 15 amino acids. CDR3: CASSSSGRAADTQYF. The CDR3 DNA reads as TGTGCCAGCAGTTCCTCCGGGAGAGCAGCAGATACGCAGTATTTT.

The gene calls are TRBV18 and TRBJ2-7, with 9 bases identical to TRBD2. Trimming took 1 base from V and 1 from J; bases not matched to a gene: 5. The germline gives CDR1 KGHSH, CDR2 LQKENI. The length of the CDR3 is 16 residues. CDR3 residues: CASSPLGGLASYEQYF. The CDR3 DNA sequence: TGTGCCAGCTCACCACTGGGCGGACTAGCGTCCTACGAGCAGTACTTC.

V usage is TRBV6-5 and J usage is TRBJ1-2; TRBD1 aligns across 7 bases. The CDR3 runs 15 residues. CDR1 and CDR2 from the germline V gene are MNHEY and SVGAGI. V gave up 0 bases and J gave up 6 bases; unmatched junction bases: 7. Written as DNA, the CDR3 is TGTGCCAGCAGTTACTCAAAGGGGGCGCAAAATGGCTACACCTTC. This codes for CASSYSKGAQNGYTF.

The chain links TRBV30 to TRBJ2-5, with TRBD2 matching 7 bases. The CDR3 covers 15 residues. After removal of 0 bases from V and 1 base from J, the junction contained 5 bases not matched to a gene. Germline CDR1 is GTSNPN and CDR2 is SVGIG (reference sequence). The CDR3 region is CAWSVRASGQETQYF. Here the CDR3 DNA reads TGTGCCTGGAGTGTAAGGGCTAGCGGCCAAGAGACCCAGTACTTC.

V is TRBV5-5 and J is TRBJ1-3; maybe TRBD1 (6 bases). Germline V CDR1 and CDR2: SGHKS, YYEKEE (reference sequence). This CDR3 spans 16 amino acids. V lost 4 bases and J 0 bases, leaving 14 bases between the germline ends. The CDR3 DNA follows: TGTGCCAGCAGCCTTAACAGGGCTCTCTCTGGAAACACCATATATTTT. Translating gives CASSLNRALSGNTIYF.

The V gene is TRBV12-3 or TRBV12-4, the J gene TRBJ2-7, with D possibly being TRBD1 (6 bases). The CDR3 contains 12 residues. V lost 5 bases and J 7 bases, leaving 12 bases between the germline ends. CDR3 sequence: CASSLGTPEQYF. CDR3 coding DNA: TGTGCCAGCAGTCTTGGGACACCAGAGCAGTACTTC.

This CDR3 is CASSLGGTLNYGYTF. The CDR3 nucleotides read TGTGCCAGCAGCCTAGGAGGGACCCTGAACTATGGCTACACCTTC. The chain has TRBV28 and TRBJ1-2, with D possibly being TRBD1 (5 bases). Germline CDR1 and CDR2: MDHEN and SYDVKM. Between the trimmed V and J ends, which lost 6 bases and 2 bases, there was a span of 16 bases. The CDR3 contains 15 residues.

This clone occurred many times. Here the CDR3 reads CASSLGTGLNTEAFF. For the CDR3, the DNA is TGTGCCAGCAGTCTAGGGACAGGGTTGAACACTGAAGCTTTCTTT. This sequence joins TRBV27 and TRBJ1-1; TRBD1 matches 9 bases. The CDR3 is 15 residues long. Germline lookup yields CDR1 MNHEY and CDR2 SMNVEV (reference sequence). Germline trimming cut 5 bases from V and 0 bases from J; bases unmatched to any gene: 4.

CDR3 in DNA: TGTGCCAGCAGTTCCAAGCGGGAGGGTGGCTACGAGCAGTACTTC. Translated, it gives CASSSKREGGYEQYF. This chain connects TRBV5-6 to TRBJ2-7; 10 positions match TRBD2. The germline V gene has CDR1 SGHDT and CDR2 YYEEEE. After removal of 5 bases from V and 3 bases from J, the junction contained 8 bases not matched to a gene. The CDR3 has 15 amino acids.

This chain uses TRBV6-5 with TRBJ1-1, with 7 nucleotides matching TRBD1. V lost 6 bases and J lost 0; bases outside the gene matches: 4. CDR1 MNHEY and CDR2 SVGAGI come from the germline V gene. This CDR3 has 14 amino acids. CDR3 sequence (DNA): TGTGCCAGCAGCTGGACAGGACTGAACACTGAAGCTTTCTTT. It is translated as CASSWTGLNTEAFF.

CDR3 amino acids: CASSLESTGTAYEQYF. CDR3 sequence (DNA): TGTGCCAGCAGCTTAGAGTCAACCGGGACAGCCTACGAGCAGTACTTC. The rearrangement links TRBV11-3 to TRBJ2-7; 7 bases map to TRBD1. Trimming at V came to 0 bases and at J to 2 bases, leaving 7 bases not matched to a gene. Germline CDR1 reads SGHNT; CDR2 reads YENEEA. The CDR3 contains 16 residues.

This clone has just a few counts. The chain has TRBV27 and TRBJ1-5; 11 nucleotides line up with TRBD1. V lost 2 bases and J lost 5; bases outside the gene matches: 2. Germline V gene sequence: CDR1 MNHEY, CDR2 SMNVEV (reference sequence). The CDR3 spans 15 residues. The CDR3 coding sequence is TGTGCCAGCAGTTTAAGGACAGGGGGCTATCAGCCCCAGCATTTT. Translated, it gives CASSLRTGGYQPQHF.

The CDR3, as DNA: TGTGCCAGCAGCAAAGAAACGGGACAGGGAGGCGAGCAGTACTTC. It specifies CASSKETGQGGEQYF. The chain joins TRBV21-1 to TRBJ2-7; the DNA was not used to check the table's D call, TRBD1. TRBV21-1 has pseudogene status. The CDR3 sequence is 15 residues long.

The CDR3 nucleotides read TGTGCCAGCAGCCAAGAAATTAGTAGCGAGCAGTACTTC. It specifies CASSQEISSEQYF. V and J are TRBV3-1 (or the pseudogene TRBV3-2) and TRBJ2-7, with unresolved D. This CDR3 is 13 amino acids long. Germline assignment: CDR1 LGHDT and CDR2 YNNKEL (reference sequence). Trimming removed 0 bases at V and 6 bases at J, with 9 bases between.

The chain joins TRBV6-2 or TRBV6-3 to TRBJ1-5, with D hard to call. V was pared by 4 bases and J by 4 bases, with 5 bases between. This CDR3 has 12 residues. In germline, CDR1 is MNHEY, CDR2 SVGEGT. Written as DNA, the CDR3 is TGTGCCAGCAGTTTGAGAAATCAGCCCCAGCATTTT. Protein: CASSLRNQPQHF.

V is TRBV10-3 and J is TRBJ2-1; 8 bases agree with TRBD2. There are 17 residues in the CDR3. Losses at the gene ends were 7 bases for V and 1 base for J; bases not matched to a gene: 12. The V gene's germline CDR1 is ENHRY and CDR2 SYGVKD. CDR3 sequence (DNA): TGTGCCATCAAAGGTCGACGGGAGGGCCGGTCCTACAATGAGCAGTTCTTC. Encoded protein: CAIKGRREGRSYNEQFF.

The chain employs TRBV6-5 and TRBJ2-7; 7 nucleotides align to TRBD1. Germline CDR1 is MNHEY and CDR2 is SVGAGI. With 0 bases clipped from V and 3 bases from J, the junction kept 2 bases outside the gene matches. The CDR3 totals 14 residues. CDR3 DNA: TGTGCCAGCAGTTACTCGGCAGGGGGCTACGAGCAGTACTTC. Translating it yields CASSYSAGGYEQYF.

This clone appeared a few times. The chain has TRBV6-5 and TRBJ2-5; TRBD1 aligns across 7 bases. From germline, CDR1 is MNHEY and CDR2 SVGAGI. The CDR3 extends over 14 amino acids. Trimming took 2 bases from V and 3 from J; bases not matched to a gene: 3. As DNA, the CDR3 is TGTGCCAGCAGTTACATTACAGGGGAAGAGACCCAGTACTTC. Translation: CASSYITGEETQYF.